Listed here are 12 T cell receptor beta chains from one sample, sequenced in a study of PD-1 blockade in classical Hodgkin lymphoma. Assay: immunoSEQ multiplex PCR; the TCRdb copy retains only in-frame clones and omits some. Of approximately 89,000 clones listed, 80% to 85% are singletons. Exposure to brentuximab vedotin varied, and each patient had relapsed following autologous stem cell transplantation. Sample: peripheral blood mononuclear cells (PBMCs), taken at baseline. The source is a human donor with classical Hodgkin lymphoma.

This clone was counted only a few times. This chain links TRBV19 with TRBJ2-4, with 7 bases fitting TRBD2. This CDR3 has 16 amino acids. With 3 bases clipped from V and 2 bases from J, the junction kept 7 bases outside the gene matches. Germline CDR1 and CDR2: LNHDA and SQIVND (reference sequence). The CDR3 DNA reads as TGTGCCAGTAGTATTTCGGGACTACCTCCCAAAAACATTCAGTACTTC. Protein: CASSISGLPPKNIQYF.

This rearrangement joins TRBV29-1 to TRBJ2-3; D is ambiguous. The CDR3 consists of 10 residues. Trimming shortened V by 8 bases and J by 6 bases, and 9 bases separated the two germline ends. Germline CDR1 SQVTM, CDR2 ANQGSEA. CDR3 in DNA: TGCAGCACCTGGTTGGATACGCAGTATTTT. It specifies CSTWLDTQYF.

The chain is built from TRBV5-1 and TRBJ2-2, with 10 bases aligning to TRBD2. The CDR3 consists of 15 residues. The germline gives CDR1 SGHRS, CDR2 YFSETQ. The ends lost 7 bases at V and 0 bases at J; junction bases unmatched: 3. CDR3 region: CASGTSGTNTGELFF. CDR3 nucleotide sequence: TGCGCCAGCGGCACTAGCGGGACGAACACCGGGGAGCTGTTTTTT.

The rearrangement links TRBV5-1 to TRBJ2-7; D is unresolved. Germline V gene lookup returns CDR1 SGHRS and CDR2 YFSETQ. There are 15 residues in the CDR3. V gave up 3 bases and J gave up 5 bases, with 18 bases separating them. The CDR3 reads CASSWGGLGSNEQYF. As DNA, the CDR3 is TGCGCCAGCAGCTGGGGTGGTTTGGGTAGCAACGAGCAGTACTTC.

V usage is TRBV28 and J usage is TRBJ2-2; tentatively, D is TRBD2 (7 bases). Germline V gene lookup returns CDR1 MDHEN and CDR2 SYDVKM. V lost 7 bases and J lost 5, with 17 bases in between. This CDR3 is 15 amino acids long. The CDR3 is CASITMGGPTGELFF. The CDR3, as DNA: TGTGCCAGCATCACAATGGGGGGGCCAACCGGGGAGCTGTTTTTT. Full variable domain (rest looked up from reference TRBV28 and TRBJ2-2): DVKVTQSSRYLVKRTGEKVFLECVQDMDHENMFWYRQDPGLGLRLIYFSYDVKMKEKGDIPEGYSVSREKKERFSLILESASTNQTSMYLCASITMGGPTGELFFGEGSRLTVL.

The rearrangement links TRBV4-2 to TRBJ2-7; TRBD2 agrees at 10 bases. The V and J ends lost 6 bases and 4 bases, in that order; junction bases with no gene match: 9. CDR3 length equals 15 residues. In germline, CDR1 is LGHNA, CDR2 YNFKEQ. The CDR3 nucleotides are TGTGCCAGCAGACCCGAGCGGGAGGGATGGTACGAGCAGTACTTC. Amino acids: CASRPEREGWYEQYF.

V gene TRBV6-6 combines with J gene TRBJ2-7, with unresolved D. The CDR3 extends over 14 amino acids. Trimming took 5 bases from V and 5 from J, leaving 16 bases between them. The germline V gene encodes CDR1 MNHNY and CDR2 SVGAGI (reference sequence). CDR3 in amino acids: CASSDRPGRHEQYF. The CDR3 DNA is TGTGCCAGCAGTGACCGCCCCGGGCGGCACGAGCAGTACTTC.

This sequence joins TRBV7-9 and TRBJ2-1, with 11 bases that match TRBD1. This CDR3 spans 14 amino acids. Germline V gene lookup returns CDR1 SEHNR and CDR2 FQNEAQ (reference sequence). Losses at the gene ends were 5 bases for V and 6 bases for J; bases not matched to a gene: 3. CDR3 in amino acids: CASSLGTGGNEQFF. The CDR3 DNA sequence: TGTGCCAGCAGCCTCGGGACAGGGGGCAATGAGCAGTTCTTC.

The V and J genes are TRBV19 and TRBJ2-3; D gene uncertain. CDR1 and CDR2 (germline): LNHDA, SQIVND (reference sequence). The CDR3 extends over 11 amino acids. Trimming removed 1 base at V and 5 bases at J, with 1 base between. The CDR3 reads CASSIGDTQYF. The CDR3 coding sequence is TGTGCCAGTAGTATAGGAGATACGCAGTATTTT.

The chain recombines TRBV2 with TRBJ2-7; D is unclear. V gave up 6 bases and J gave up 3 bases, with 3 bases separating them. There are 10 residues in the CDR3. Germline V gene data show CDR1 as SNHLY and CDR2 as FYNNEI. The CDR3 region is CASSDYEQYF. For the CDR3, the DNA is TGTGCCAGCAGCGACTACGAGCAGTACTTC.

This clone was seen only a few times. CDR3 residues: CASSPSGTGTDTQYF. The CDR3 DNA follows: TGCGCCAGCAGCCCGAGTGGGACAGGCACAGATACGCAGTATTTT. The V and J genes are TRBV5-1 and TRBJ2-3, with 7 bases that match TRBD1. V lost 4 bases and J lost 1; bases outside the gene matches: 6. Germline CDR1 is SGHRS and CDR2 is YFSETQ. This CDR3 is built from 15 residues. Combining the CDR3 with reference TRBV5-1 and TRBJ2-3 gives the whole variable domain KAGVTQTPRYLIKTRGQQVTLSCSPISGHRSVSWYQQTPGQGLQFLFEYFSETQRNKGNFPGRFSGRQFSNSRSEMNVSTLELGDSALYLCASSPSGTGTDTQYFGPGTRLTVL.

The V gene is TRBV27, the J gene TRBJ2-5; 15 nucleotides align to TRBD2. The germline gives CDR1 MNHEY, CDR2 SMNVEV (reference sequence). The junction had 5 bases not matched to a gene; V was cut back by 5 bases and J by 4 bases. The CDR3 spans 16 residues. This CDR3 reads CASSPGLAGGSETQYF. CDR3 nucleotides: TGTGCCAGCAGTCCGGGACTAGCGGGAGGTTCAGAGACCCAGTACTTC.